These 15 T cell receptor beta chains were sequenced from one sample in a study of blood T cell repertoires in COVID-19. TCRdb keeps only in-frame clones here, not all; method: immunoSEQ multiplex PCR. The table includes 240,000 or so clones, approximately 83% detected once. Sequenced material: peripheral blood. These receptors all stem from a woman aged 30 to 39 who had recovered from COVID-19.

The chain employs TRBV5-1 and TRBJ1-3, with D perhaps matching TRBD1 (5 bases). Germline V gene lookup returns CDR1 SGHRS and CDR2 YFSETQ. The CDR3 contains 15 residues. V lost 4 bases, J lost 2 bases, and 13 bases lay in between. CDR3 sequence: CASSPSRGAGNTIYF. In DNA, the CDR3 is TGCGCCAGCAGCCCCTCTCGGGGGGCTGGAAACACCATATATTTT.

This chain connects TRBV2 to TRBJ1-5; 8 bases line up with TRBD1. The CDR3 is 16 amino acids. Germline CDR1 SNHLY, CDR2 FYNNEI. With 2 bases clipped from V and 3 bases from J, the junction kept 6 bases outside the gene matches. This CDR3 is CASSELAGGHNQPQHF. The CDR3 nucleotides read TGTGCCAGCAGTGAATTGGCAGGGGGCCACAATCAGCCCCAGCATTTT. Full variable domain (rest looked up from reference TRBV2 and TRBJ1-5): EPEVTQTPSHQVTQMGQEVILRCVPISNHLYFYWYRQILGQKVEFLVSFYNNEISEKSEIFDDQFSVERPDGSNFTLKIRSTKLEDSAMYFCASSELAGGHNQPQHFGDGTRLSIL.

This chain joins TRBV5-1 and TRBJ2-1; maybe TRBD2 (5 bases). CDR1 is SGHRS and CDR2 is YFSETQ in the germline V gene. Deletions cut 4 bases from V and 6 bases from J, with 14 bases between. The CDR3 spans 14 residues. CDR3 DNA sequence: TGCGCCAGCAGCATCGGGAATCCCGGCAATGAGCAGTTCTTC. This codes for CASSIGNPGNEQFF. Complete variable domain (other parts from reference TRBV5-1 and TRBJ2-1): KAGVTQTPRYLIKTRGQQVTLSCSPISGHRSVSWYQQTPGQGLQFLFEYFSETQRNKGNFPGRFSGRQFSNSRSEMNVSTLELGDSALYLCASSIGNPGNEQFFGPGTRLTVL.

This chain joins TRBV5-1 and TRBJ2-1; weak D call: TRBD2 (5 bases). The CDR3 is made up of 16 amino acids. Germline CDR1 reads SGHRS; CDR2 reads YFSETQ. The ends were cut back, 0 bases at V and 0 bases at J, with 10 bases in the middle. The CDR3 spells CASSLASGSSYNEQFF. In nucleotides, the CDR3 is TGCGCCAGCAGCTTGGCCAGCGGTAGCTCCTACAATGAGCAGTTCTTC. The full variable domain, rest sourced from reference TRBV5-1 and TRBJ2-1, is KAGVTQTPRYLIKTRGQQVTLSCSPISGHRSVSWYQQTPGQGLQFLFEYFSETQRNKGNFPGRFSGRQFSNSRSEMNVSTLELGDSALYLCASSLASGSSYNEQFFGPGTRLTVL.

The chain couples TRBV19 to TRBJ1-1, with TRBD1 identical over 7 bases. Germline CDR1 reads LNHDA; CDR2 reads SQIVND (reference sequence). CDR3 size: 13 residues. The junction had 4 bases not matched to a gene; V was cut back by 4 bases and J by 5 bases. The CDR3 spells CASSKVQGTEAFF. CDR3 bases: TGTGCCAGTAGTAAGGTACAGGGGACTGAAGCTTTCTTT.

This clone was counted a few times. The rearrangement uses TRBV2 and TRBJ1-2; 7 positions match TRBD1. The germline gives CDR1 SNHLY, CDR2 FYNNEI. After removal of 6 bases from V and 3 bases from J, the junction contained 4 bases not matched to a gene. The CDR3 loop spans 13 amino acids. The CDR3 protein is CASSADRDYGYTF. The DNA of the CDR3 is TGTGCCAGCAGCGCCGACAGGGACTATGGCTACACCTTC.

This chain uses TRBV5-5 with TRBJ2-1; the match to TRBD2 covers 8 bases. The CDR3 sequence is 15 residues long. Germline V CDR1 and CDR2: SGHKS, YYEKEE (reference sequence). V shed 2 bases, J shed 3 bases, and the junction held 4 bases outside the gene matches. As DNA, the CDR3 is TGTGCCAGCAGCTTATTAGCGGGGTTCTACAATGAGCAGTTCTTC. This gives the protein CASSLLAGFYNEQFF.

CDR3 residues: CASSLGGPRKGEKLFF. CDR3 bases: TGTGCCAGCAGTTTGGGGGGGCCTCGGAAGGGCGAAAAACTGTTTTTT. The genes are TRBV6-5 and TRBJ1-4, with D perhaps matching TRBD1 (6 bases). Germline V gene sequence: CDR1 MNHEY, CDR2 SVGAGI. CDR3 size: 16 residues. The V end was cut by 4 bases, the J end by 8 bases, with 20 bases between.

J is TRBJ1-1 and V is TRBV5-1; 9 bases agree with TRBD1. The germline V gene encodes CDR1 SGHRS and CDR2 YFSETQ. The V gene end was trimmed by 4 bases and the J gene end by 3 bases; junction bases not matched to a gene: 7. The CDR3 contains 15 residues. The chain's CDR3 is CASSGTGGADTEAFF. The CDR3 nucleotides read TGCGCCAGCAGCGGTACAGGGGGCGCGGACACTGAAGCTTTCTTT.

V is TRBV27 and J is TRBJ2-3, with D hard to call. The ends were cut back, 2 bases at V and 1 base at J, with 7 bases in the middle. The CDR3 sequence is 14 residues long. Germline CDR1 and CDR2: MNHEY and SMNVEV (reference sequence). The CDR3 region is CASSLVAGTDTQYF. CDR3 coding DNA: TGTGCCAGCAGTTTAGTGGCAGGCACAGATACGCAGTATTTT.

A few counts support this clone. This chain connects TRBV15 to TRBJ1-1; unclear D gene. CDR1 LNHNV and CDR2 YYDKDF come from the germline V gene (reference sequence). This CDR3 is built from 15 residues. V was shortened by 1 base and J by 6 bases, with 15 bases between the two germline ends. As DNA, the CDR3 is TGTGCCACCAGCAGAGTGCGGGGTGGGAGCGCTGAAGCTTTCTTT. It codes for CATSRVRGGSAEAFF. The whole variable domain, filled in from reference TRBV15 and TRBJ1-1, reads DAMVIQNPRYQVTQFGKPVTLSCSQTLNHNVMYWYQQKSSQAPKLLFHYYDKDFNNEADTPDNFQSRRPNTSFCFLDIRSPGLGDTAMYLCATSRVRGGSAEAFFGQGTRLTVV.

This clone has a single count. J is TRBJ2-2 and V is TRBV2, with 10 bases identical to TRBD2. V was pared by 5 bases and J by 3 bases, with 3 bases of the junction left unmatched. Germline values: CDR1 SNHLY, CDR2 FYNNEI. The CDR3 loop spans 15 amino acids. The CDR3 region has the DNA TGTGCCAGCAGTAGCGGGGGGGCGGACACCGGGGAGCTGTTTTTT. As protein: CASSSGGADTGELFF.

V gene TRBV4-3 combines with J gene TRBJ2-5; D uncertain. The CDR3 is made up of 15 amino acids. The germline gives CDR1 LGHNA, CDR2 YSLEER. Trimming cost V 0 bases and J 4 bases, with 12 bases left between them. CDR3 loop: CASSQDAVALETQYF. The DNA of the CDR3 is TGCGCCAGCAGCCAAGATGCGGTGGCCCTAGAGACCCAGTACTTC.

J is TRBJ2-7 and V is TRBV27; weak D call: TRBD2 (5 bases). The CDR3 loop spans 15 amino acids. Germline CDR1 is MNHEY and CDR2 is SMNVEV (reference sequence). V dropped 0 bases and J dropped 0 bases, with 9 bases sitting between them. CDR3 sequence: CASSLSRALSYEQYF. The CDR3 coding sequence is TGTGCCAGCAGTTTATCGAGGGCCCTCTCCTACGAGCAGTACTTC.

The CDR3 DNA sequence: TGTGCCAGCAGTCTTTGGTTCGGACAGACTAACACAGATACGCAGTATTTT. As protein: CASSLWFGQTNTDTQYF. J is TRBJ2-3 and V is TRBV6-2 or TRBV6-3, with a tentative D call TRBD1 (6 bases). This CDR3 region has 17 residues. CDR1 MNHEY and CDR2 SVGEGT come from the germline V gene. Deletions cut 5 bases from V and 2 bases from J, with 20 bases between.